These 27 T cell receptor beta chains were all obtained from the same sample, sequenced in a study of cytomegalovirus exposure and HLA in healthy donors. Only in-frame clones appear in the TCRdb table, and some are missing; sequencing was by immunoSEQ multiplex PCR. The data contain 150,000 to 180,000 clones, about 88% of them singletons. The sample comprised PBMCs. Receptor source: a young man in good health and CMV-seropositive.

The V call is TRBV30, the J call TRBJ1-5, with D possibly TRBD1 on 6 matching bases. V gave up 2 bases and J gave up 7 bases, with 15 bases separating them. CDR3 size: 14 residues. Germline CDR1 GTSNPN, CDR2 SVGIG (reference sequence). CDR3 loop: CAWSSGAGGQPQHF. In DNA, the CDR3 is TGTGCCTGGAGTTCAGGGGCCGGGGGGCAGCCCCAGCATTTT.

J is TRBJ2-2 and V is TRBV6-1; perhaps TRBD1 as D (6 bases). Trimming shortened V by 2 bases and J by 5 bases, and 12 bases separated the two germline ends. CDR1 MNHNS and CDR2 SASEGT come from the germline V gene. This CDR3 contains 15 residues. The CDR3 loop reads CASSEIGQGTGELFF. CDR3 DNA: TGTGCCAGCAGTGAAATAGGGCAGGGGACCGGGGAGCTGTTTTTT.

The chain couples TRBV29-1 to TRBJ2-1, with D possibly TRBD2 on 5 matching bases. CDR1 is SQVTM, CDR2 ANQGSEA, per germline. CDR3 length: 11 amino acids. V was shortened by 7 bases and J by 5 bases, with 9 bases between the two germline ends. The CDR3 protein is CSGESNNEQFF. DNA for the CDR3: TGCAGCGGGGAGTCGAACAATGAGCAGTTCTTC.

This clone was picked up a small number of times. This chain links TRBV29-1 with TRBJ1-6, with a possible D match to TRBD1 (6 bases). This CDR3 region has 13 residues. The germline CDR1 and CDR2 sequences are SQVTM and ANQGSEA. V was cut by 7 bases and J by 7 bases, with 14 bases left in between. The CDR3 region has the DNA TGCAGCGCCCGAGGGGGACCCAATTCACCCCTCCACTTT. This sequence encodes CSARGGPNSPLHF.

V and J are TRBV9 and TRBJ2-7; TRBD1 matches at 7 bases. From germline, CDR1 is SGDLS and CDR2 YYNGEE. Unmatched junction bases numbered 4, after V lost 1 base and J lost 3 bases. This CDR3 is built from 14 residues. The CDR3 loop reads CASSVSGTVYEQYF. CDR3 nucleotide sequence: TGTGCCAGCAGCGTATCCGGGACAGTCTACGAGCAGTACTTC. The entire variable domain, with the rest obtained from reference TRBV9 and TRBJ2-7, is as follows: DSGVTQTPKHLITATGQRVTLRCSPRSGDLSVYWYQQSLDQGLQFLIQYYNGEERAKGNILERFSAQQFPDLHSELNLSSLELGDSALYFCASSVSGTVYEQYFGPGTRLTVT.

The gene calls are TRBV29-1 and TRBJ1-1, with TRBD1 identical over 7 bases. The germline CDR1 and CDR2 sequences are SQVTM and ANQGSEA. After removal of 4 bases from V and 7 bases from J, the junction contained 6 bases not matched to a gene. This CDR3 comprises 12 residues. In nucleotides, the CDR3 is TGCAGCGTTGCCACCGGGACAGTTGAAGCTTTCTTT. Residues: CSVATGTVEAFF.

This chain joins TRBV4-1 and TRBJ1-4; D might be TRBD1 (5 bases). CDR1 and CDR2 (germline): MGHRA, YSYEKL. This CDR3 has 13 residues. V gave up 2 bases and J gave up 10 bases, with 11 bases separating them. CDR3 sequence reads: CASSQTSGGKLFF. The CDR3 nucleotides read TGCGCCAGCAGCCAAACCTCGGGGGGAAAACTGTTTTTT.

The chain is built from TRBV29-1 and TRBJ1-1; D is unclear. CDR1 and CDR2 from the germline V gene are SQVTM and ANQGSEA. The CDR3 totals 15 residues. Trimming left V 0 bases short and J 2 bases short, with 13 bases between. The CDR3 sequence: CSVEDRRGLNTEAFF. The DNA for the CDR3 is TGCAGCGTTGAAGATCGAAGAGGATTAAACACTGAAGCTTTCTTT.

This chain joins TRBV19 and TRBJ1-2, with D maybe TRBD1 (5 bases). Germline-derived CDR1 and CDR2 are LNHDA and SQIVND (reference sequence). The CDR3 runs 12 residues. Between the trimmed V and J ends, which lost 5 bases and 6 bases, there was a span of 10 bases. The CDR3 sequence: CASSVTGDGYTF. The DNA of the CDR3 is TGTGCCAGTAGTGTGACGGGGGATGGCTACACCTTC.

The rearrangement links TRBV4-2 to TRBJ2-1, with 11 bases that match TRBD2. CDR1 is LGHNA, CDR2 YNFKEQ, per germline. The CDR3 has 18 amino acids. The trim removed 0 bases at V and 4 bases at J, leaving 8 bases unmatched. CDR3 in amino acids: CASSQDRASGRQYNEQFF. CDR3 sequence (DNA): TGTGCCAGCAGCCAAGATCGGGCTAGCGGGAGGCAATACAATGAGCAGTTCTTC.

The chain joins TRBV15 to TRBJ2-2; D gene unclear. The CDR3 is made up of 12 amino acids. V was trimmed by 4 bases and J by 3 bases, leaving 3 bases between them. The V gene's germline CDR1 is LNHNV and CDR2 YYDKDF (reference sequence). The CDR3 coding sequence is TGTGCCACCAGCACATACACCGGGGAGCTGTTTTTT. It codes for CATSTYTGELFF.

This clone has just one count. The gene calls are TRBV5-4 and TRBJ2-3, with TRBD1 matching 9 bases. CDR3 length: 15 amino acids. In germline, CDR1 is SGHNT, CDR2 YYREEE (reference sequence). V lost 2 bases and J lost 4; bases outside the gene matches: 5. Here the CDR3 reads CASSLTGGNSDTQYF. The DNA for the CDR3 is TGTGCCAGCAGCTTAACAGGGGGCAATTCAGATACGCAGTATTTT.

The chain recombines TRBV5-1 with TRBJ2-3; TRBD2 agrees at 7 bases. The CDR3 is made up of 15 amino acids. V shed 4 bases, J shed 5 bases, and the junction held 10 bases outside the gene matches. Germline CDR1 and CDR2: SGHRS and YFSETQ. The CDR3 coding sequence is TGCGCCAGCAGCGGGTTGGGGTCTAGCGGAGATACGCAGTATTTT. It yields the protein CASSGLGSSGDTQYF.

This sequence joins TRBV5-1 and TRBJ2-7; D is uncertain. The CDR3 spans 14 residues. Trimming removed 0 bases from V and 5 bases from J, with 12 bases in between. CDR1 is SGHRS and CDR2 is YFSETQ in the germline V gene. Here the CDR3 reads CASSLVARINEQYF. The CDR3 DNA reads as TGCGCCAGCAGCTTGGTGGCGAGGATCAACGAGCAGTACTTC.

The chain uses TRBV4-3 and TRBJ2-1, with TRBD2 matching 8 bases. The CDR3 contains 16 residues. The germline gives CDR1 LGHNA, CDR2 YSLEER. J lost 8 bases, V lost 1 base, and 10 bases had no gene match. This CDR3 is CASSQGAGTSLYEQFF. Here the CDR3 DNA reads TGCGCCAGCAGCCAAGGCGCCGGGACTAGTCTATATGAGCAGTTCTTC.

CDR3 protein: CASSQGGTSGTYEQYF. CDR3 DNA sequence: TGTGCCAGCAGCCAAGGGGGTACTAGCGGGACCTACGAGCAGTACTTC. The V call is TRBV4-2, the J call TRBJ2-7; 10 bases fit TRBD2. Germline CDR1 is LGHNA and CDR2 is YNFKEQ. The V gene end was trimmed by 1 base and the J gene end by 2 bases; junction bases not matched to a gene: 5. This CDR3 is 16 amino acids long.

The chain employs TRBV6-4 and TRBJ1-3; tentatively, D is TRBD1 (6 bases). The ends were cut back, 0 bases at V and 0 bases at J, with 12 bases in the middle. The germline CDR1 and CDR2 sequences are MRHNA and SNTAGT. CDR3 length equals 17 residues. Written as DNA, the CDR3 is TGTGCCAGCAGTGACTCGGGACAAGGCTCCTCTGGAAACACCATATATTTT. Encoded protein: CASSDSGQGSSGNTIYF.

This clone showed up just a few times. The J gene is TRBJ2-7, the V gene TRBV5-4; TRBD2 matches at 13 bases. The germline gives CDR1 SGHNT, CDR2 YYREEE (reference sequence). With 4 bases clipped from V and 5 bases from J, the junction kept 6 bases outside the gene matches. This CDR3 is 15 amino acids long. The CDR3 reads CASSRTSGRNNEQYF. The CDR3 DNA follows: TGTGCCAGCAGCCGGACTAGCGGGAGAAATAACGAGCAGTACTTC.

V usage is TRBV4-3 and J usage is TRBJ1-4; 7 bases are shared with TRBD1. The CDR3 spans 16 residues. The ends lost 3 bases at V and 1 base at J; junction bases unmatched: 5. Germline CDR1 and CDR2: LGHNA and YSLEER. The CDR3, as DNA: TGCGCCAGCAGCCAGGACACAGGGGTAACTAATGAAAAACTGTTTTTT. Residues: CASSQDTGVTNEKLFF.

The rearrangement uses TRBV7-2 and TRBJ2-7, with TRBD2 as a possible D gene (6 bases). The length of the CDR3 is 16 residues. The germline V and J ends were trimmed by 5 bases and 2 bases, with 19 bases remaining between them. Per the germline V gene, CDR1 is SGHTA and CDR2 is FQGNSA. The CDR3 is CASSRDGARGPYEQYF. The CDR3 DNA sequence: TGTGCCAGCAGCCGGGACGGTGCGCGGGGCCCCTACGAGCAGTACTTC.

The chain uses TRBV2 and TRBJ2-1, with 7 bases aligning to TRBD2. After removal of 6 bases from V and 0 bases from J, the junction contained 8 bases not matched to a gene. The CDR3 runs to 16 residues. Germline V CDR1 and CDR2: SNHLY, FYNNEI. This CDR3 is CASSPYSGSSYNEQFF. Here the CDR3 DNA reads TGTGCCAGCAGCCCGTATAGCGGGTCCTCCTACAATGAGCAGTTCTTC.

The chain carries TRBV6-1 and TRBJ2-3; 8 nucleotides align to TRBD1. The CDR3 consists of 14 residues. Germline trimming cut 11 bases from V and 4 bases from J; bases unmatched to any gene: 11. CDR1 is MNHNS and CDR2 is SASEGT in the germline V gene. The chain's CDR3 is CASKVQGGSDTQYF. CDR3 nucleotides: TGTGCCTCCAAGGTACAGGGGGGATCAGATACGCAGTATTTT.

This clone was recorded a few times. V and J are TRBV2 and TRBJ2-5; 9 bases are shared with TRBD2. Germline V lookup: CDR1 SNHLY, CDR2 FYNNEI. V was pared by 4 bases and J by 1 base, with 1 base of the junction left unmatched. The CDR3 consists of 14 residues. The CDR3 DNA reads TGTGCCAGCAGTGTTAGCGGGGGCCAAGAGACCCAGTACTTC. Protein: CASSVSGGQETQYF. Variable domain in full (rest from reference TRBV2 and TRBJ2-5): EPEVTQTPSHQVTQMGQEVILRCVPISNHLYFYWYRQILGQKVEFLVSFYNNEISEKSEIFDDQFSVERPDGSNFTLKIRSTKLEDSAMYFCASSVSGGQETQYFGPGTRLLVL.

The rearrangement links TRBV19 to TRBJ2-2, with D hard to call. Germline values: CDR1 LNHDA, CDR2 SQIVND (reference sequence). The CDR3 loop spans 13 amino acids. Trimming pared 2 bases from V and 3 bases from J, leaving 4 bases between. CDR3 nucleotides: TGTGCCAGTAGTATACAGGACACCGGGGAGCTGTTTTTT. It is translated as CASSIQDTGELFF.

This rearrangement joins TRBV6-6 to TRBJ2-2, with a tentative D call TRBD1 (5 bases). V lost 2 bases to trimming and J lost 7 bases, with 11 bases between them. The CDR3 has 14 residues. Germline CDR1 MNHNY, CDR2 SVGAGI (reference sequence). The CDR3 DNA follows: TGTGCCAGCAGTTACAGGGGTGATGACGGGGAGCTGTTTTTT. Translated, it gives CASSYRGDDGELFF.

The chain couples TRBV7-2 to TRBJ1-1; tentative D call: TRBD1 (6 bases). From germline, CDR1 is SGHTA and CDR2 FQGNSA. The CDR3 runs 14 residues. V dropped 6 bases and J dropped 10 bases, with 21 bases sitting between them. The CDR3 is CASSPAGGILGAFF. DNA of the CDR3: TGTGCCAGCAGTCCGGCGGGGGGCATCCTAGGAGCTTTCTTT. The entire variable domain, with the rest obtained from reference TRBV7-2 and TRBJ1-1, is as follows: GAGVSQSPSNKVTEKGKDVELRCDPISGHTALYWYRQSLGQGLEFLIYFQGNSAPDKSGLPSDRFSAERTGGSVSTLTIQRTQQEDSAVYLCASSPAGGILGAFFGQGTRLTVV.

V is TRBV19 and J is TRBJ2-7; D may be TRBD1 (6 bases). This CDR3 has 15 amino acids. V was pared by 4 bases and J by 4 bases, with 17 bases between. Germline values: CDR1 LNHDA, CDR2 SQIVND (reference sequence). The CDR3 region is CASSTQTGSLYEQYF. The CDR3 DNA sequence: TGTGCCAGTAGTACCCAGACAGGATCGCTTTACGAGCAGTACTTC.